What follows are 26 T cell receptor beta chains derived from one specimen sequenced in a study of cytomegalovirus exposure and HLA in healthy donors. The repertoire was sequenced with immunoSEQ multiplex PCR; TCRdb's copy has only in-frame clones and lacks some. The data hold about 130,000 clones, with about 80% observed a single time. The sample consisted of PBMCs. Receptor source: a man under 40 in good health and CMV-seropositive.

This clone has just a few counts. The rearrangement uses TRBV16 and TRBJ1-5; 9 bases line up with TRBD1. The CDR3 runs to 14 residues. Germline V gene data show CDR1 as KGHSY and CDR2 as FQNENV. With V trimmed by 6 bases and J by 2 bases, 2 bases remained unmatched. CDR3 DNA: TGTGCCAGCAGACGGGACAGGGGCAATCAGCCCCAGCATTTT. Its translation is CASRRDRGNQPQHF.

V and J are TRBV2 and TRBJ1-2; 10 nucleotides agree with TRBD1. CDR1 is SNHLY and CDR2 is FYNNEI in the germline V gene. With 1 base clipped from V and 5 bases from J, the junction kept 4 bases outside the gene matches. This CDR3 is built from 15 residues. The chain's CDR3 is CASSEGDRGRYGYTF. DNA for the CDR3: TGTGCCAGCAGTGAAGGGGACAGGGGAAGGTATGGCTACACCTTC.

The genes are TRBV7-3 and TRBJ2-3; 12 nucleotides align to TRBD2. Looked up from germline, CDR1 is SGHTA and CDR2 is FQGTGA. The CDR3 contains 17 residues. Trimming took 0 bases from V and 6 from J; bases not matched to a gene: 7. CDR3 loop: CASSLTPLAGGMDTQYF. CDR3 DNA sequence: TGTGCCAGCAGCTTAACTCCCCTAGCGGGGGGGATGGATACGCAGTATTTT.

The rearrangement links TRBV5-1 to TRBJ1-6; 8 positions match TRBD1. The length of the CDR3 is 15 residues. The V segment lost 0 bases and the J segment 7 bases; nucleotides outside the gene matches: 3. Germline V gives CDR1 SGHRS, CDR2 YFSETQ. CDR3 in DNA: TGCGCCAGCAGCTTGGGGACAGGGCCGAATTCACCCCTCCACTTT. Translating it yields CASSLGTGPNSPLHF.

The rearrangement links TRBV7-9 to TRBJ2-7; D is uncertain. Trimming left V 1 base short and J 5 bases short, with 6 bases between. CDR1 is SEHNR and CDR2 is FQNEAQ in the germline V gene (reference sequence). The CDR3 has 12 amino acids. CDR3 DNA sequence: TGTGCCAGCAGCTTAGTCGGAGACGAGCAGTACTTC. Protein product: CASSLVGDEQYF.

The chain carries TRBV10-3 and TRBJ1-2; maybe TRBD1 (5 bases). V was cut by 1 base and J by 2 bases, with 11 bases left in between. The CDR3 contains 15 residues. The germline V gene encodes CDR1 ENHRY and CDR2 SYGVKD. The CDR3 DNA follows: TGTGCCATCAGTGAGTATGACAGTAAAAACTATGGCTACACCTTC. Translating it yields CAISEYDSKNYGYTF.

The chain recombines TRBV2 with TRBJ1-2; D might be TRBD1 (6 bases). The V end lost 6 bases, the J end lost 3 bases, and 20 bases lay between the germline ends. Germline V gene data show CDR1 as SNHLY and CDR2 as FYNNEI. The CDR3 extends over 16 amino acids. The CDR3 sequence is CASRRNQGSNHYGYTF. In DNA, the CDR3 is TGTGCCAGCAGGCGCAACCAGGGGAGCAACCACTATGGCTACACCTTC.

The chain uses TRBV4-2 and TRBJ1-2; D call uncertain. This CDR3 has 15 residues. V was shortened by 1 base and J by 1 base, with 10 bases between the two germline ends. Germline loops: CDR1 LGHNA, CDR2 YNFKEQ. CDR3 residues: CASSQAAGSNYGYTF. The CDR3, as DNA: TGTGCCAGCAGCCAAGCGGCGGGGAGTAACTATGGCTACACCTTC.

This clone was recorded a few times. This chain uses TRBV11-2 with TRBJ2-3; D ambiguous. Germline V lookup: CDR1 SGHAT, CDR2 FQNNGV. The CDR3 runs 14 residues. Between the trimmed V and J ends, which lost 5 bases and 4 bases, there was a span of 13 bases. The CDR3, as DNA: TGTGCCAGCAGCCCCCTTTGGGCCCCAGATACGCAGTATTTT. Translated, it gives CASSPLWAPDTQYF.

The chain uses TRBV11-3 and TRBJ2-5; no definite D call. Germline CDR1 is SGHNT and CDR2 is YENEEA. This CDR3 has 12 residues. V was shortened by 5 bases and J by 5 bases, with 9 bases between the two germline ends. This CDR3 reads CASSDGRETQYF. CDR3 in DNA: TGTGCCAGCAGCGATGGTCGGGAGACCCAGTACTTC.

V usage is TRBV7-6 and J usage is TRBJ2-6; D is unresolved. Germline CDR1 is SGHVS and CDR2 is FNYEAQ. The CDR3 extends over 12 amino acids. V lost 10 bases and J 5 bases, leaving 9 bases between the germline ends. The CDR3 sequence: CATQSRANVLTF. As DNA, the CDR3 is TGTGCCACACAAAGTCGGGCCAACGTCCTGACTTTC.

The gene calls are TRBV30 and TRBJ2-7; 9 nucleotides align to TRBD2. After removal of 5 bases from V and 1 base from J, the junction contained 6 bases not matched to a gene. From germline, CDR1 is GTSNPN and CDR2 SVGIG (reference sequence). The length of the CDR3 is 14 residues. DNA of the CDR3: TGTGCCTGGGCCCCCGGACTAGCGTCCTACGAGCAGTACTTC. Protein product: CAWAPGLASYEQYF.

The rearrangement joins TRBV6-6 to TRBJ1-2, with D maybe TRBD1 (5 bases). Looked up from germline, CDR1 is MNHNY and CDR2 is SVGAGI (reference sequence). This CDR3 comprises 16 residues. The V and J ends lost 0 bases and 4 bases respectively, with 15 bases between them. The CDR3 loop reads CASSYSDPGQGYGYTF. CDR3 in DNA: TGTGCCAGCAGTTACTCAGACCCCGGGCAGGGCTATGGCTACACCTTC.

V and J are TRBV4-2 and TRBJ2-3; possible D gene TRBD2, 6 bases. From germline, CDR1 is LGHNA and CDR2 YNFKEQ. The V end lost 2 bases, the J end lost 0 bases, and 9 bases lay between the germline ends. This CDR3 has 15 amino acids. DNA of the CDR3: TGTGCCAGCAGCCAACGGGACTCGAGCACAGATACGCAGTATTTT. It yields the protein CASSQRDSSTDTQYF.

The chain joins TRBV5-1 to TRBJ1-1; D is possibly TRBD1 (6 bases). Germline CDR1 SGHRS, CDR2 YFSETQ. The germline V and J ends were trimmed by 4 bases and 5 bases, with 18 bases remaining between them. The CDR3 is 15 residues long. The CDR3 DNA reads as TGCGCCAGCAGCCTCCAGACAGGAAGTAAAACTGAAGCTTTCTTT. Protein: CASSLQTGSKTEAFF.

This chain links TRBV5-4 with TRBJ1-1; D is unclear. From germline, CDR1 is SGHNT and CDR2 YYREEE (reference sequence). Trimming took 4 bases from V and 1 from J, leaving 17 bases between them. The CDR3 sequence is 16 residues long. The CDR3 bases are TGTGCCAGCAGCCCCCAAAGCGGACCACGGAACACTGAAGCTTTCTTT. Translating it yields CASSPQSGPRNTEAFF.

V usage is TRBV7-9 and J usage is TRBJ2-7; D not resolved. The CDR3 loop spans 14 amino acids. Trimming stripped 5 bases from V and 2 bases from J, with 13 bases between. Germline V CDR1 and CDR2: SEHNR, FQNEAQ (reference sequence). The CDR3 coding sequence is TGTGCCAGCAGCCCGAACTACTCCCCCTACGAGCAGTACTTC. It is translated as CASSPNYSPYEQYF. Based on the CDR3 plus reference TRBV7-9 and TRBJ2-7, the full variable domain is DTGVSQNPRHKITKRGQNVTFRCDPISEHNRLYWYRQTLGQGPEFLTYFQNEAQLEKSRLLSDRFSAERPKGSFSTLEIQRTEQGDSAMYLCASSPNYSPYEQYFGPGTRLTVT.

The J gene is TRBJ1-1, the V gene TRBV5-6, with D possibly matching TRBD1 (5 bases). Germline lookup yields CDR1 SGHDT and CDR2 YYEEEE. Trimming shortened V by 2 bases and J by 1 base, and 9 bases separated the two germline ends. The CDR3 runs to 14 residues. CDR3 amino acids: CASSLWGGNTEAFF. In DNA, the CDR3 is TGTGCCAGCAGCTTATGGGGCGGGAACACTGAAGCTTTCTTT.

This rearrangement joins TRBV28 to TRBJ2-7; no reliable D call. The germline V and J ends were trimmed by 4 bases and 4 bases, with 8 bases remaining between them. CDR3 length: 12 amino acids. CDR1 is MDHEN, CDR2 SYDVKM, per germline. CDR3 residues: CASSSLLYEQYF. CDR3 DNA sequence: TGTGCCAGCAGTTCACTCCTGTACGAGCAGTACTTC.

This chain connects TRBV2 to TRBJ1-2; D is uncertain. This CDR3 is 13 amino acids long. The V end lost 6 bases, the J end lost 2 bases, and 10 bases lay between the germline ends. CDR1 is SNHLY and CDR2 is FYNNEI in the germline V gene. The chain's CDR3 is CASRDTQNYGYTF. The DNA for the CDR3 is TGTGCCAGCAGAGACACCCAGAACTATGGCTACACCTTC.

The chain uses TRBV9 and TRBJ1-5, with 7 bases identical to TRBD1. V dropped 0 bases and J dropped 7; count of bases not matched to a gene: 10. The germline CDR1 and CDR2 sequences are SGDLS and YYNGEE. The CDR3 covers 16 residues. CDR3 coding DNA: TGTGCCAGCAGCGTAGGGGACAGCTCGAACACCCAGCCCCAGCATTTT. Amino acids: CASSVGDSSNTQPQHF.

This chain links TRBV7-6 with TRBJ2-3, with 8 bases that match TRBD2. This CDR3 region has 13 residues. Germline CDR1 and CDR2: SGHVS and FNYEAQ. V dropped 4 bases and J dropped 10; count of bases not matched to a gene: 7. The CDR3 loop is CASSSSPAGAQYF. In DNA form, the CDR3 reads TGTGCCAGCAGCTCCTCCCCAGCGGGGGCGCAGTATTTT.

The chain links TRBV4-3 to TRBJ2-1; maybe TRBD1 (7 bases). V was trimmed by 8 bases and J by 1 base, leaving 12 bases between them. CDR3 size: 14 residues. CDR1 is LGHNA and CDR2 is YSLEER in the germline V gene. CDR3 protein: CASSPGGSYNEQFF. CDR3 sequence (DNA): TGCGCCAGCTCCCCAGGGGGGTCCTACAATGAGCAGTTCTTC.

The chain uses TRBV7-2 and TRBJ1-1; D is unresolved. The germline V gene encodes CDR1 SGHTA and CDR2 FQGNSA. The V end lost 4 bases, the J end lost 1 base, and 7 bases lay between the germline ends. This CDR3 spans 13 amino acids. The CDR3 DNA reads TGTGCCAGCAGCTCCACAAGGAACACTGAAGCTTTCTTT. Protein sequence: CASSSTRNTEAFF. The whole variable domain, filled in from reference TRBV7-2 and TRBJ1-1, reads GAGVSQSPSNKVTEKGKDVELRCDPISGHTALYWYRQSLGQGLEFLIYFQGNSAPDKSGLPSDRFSAERTGGSVSTLTIQRTQQEDSAVYLCASSSTRNTEAFFGQGTRLTVV.

The CDR3 sequence: CASTSRPSGANVLTF. CDR3 DNA sequence: TGTGCCAGCACGTCCAGGCCCTCTGGGGCCAACGTCCTGACTTTC. J is TRBJ2-6 and V is TRBV2; D call uncertain. The CDR3 covers 15 residues. Trimming removed 7 bases at V and 0 bases at J, with 10 bases between. From germline, CDR1 is SNHLY and CDR2 FYNNEI.

V and J are TRBV7-6 and TRBJ2-5; 10 positions match TRBD1. The length of the CDR3 is 16 residues. Germline V gives CDR1 SGHVS, CDR2 FNYEAQ. Trimming took 5 bases from V and 5 from J; bases not matched to a gene: 11. The CDR3 is CASSLGQGGKTETQYF. In nucleotides, the CDR3 is TGTGCCAGCAGCCTCGGACAGGGGGGAAAGACGGAGACCCAGTACTTC.